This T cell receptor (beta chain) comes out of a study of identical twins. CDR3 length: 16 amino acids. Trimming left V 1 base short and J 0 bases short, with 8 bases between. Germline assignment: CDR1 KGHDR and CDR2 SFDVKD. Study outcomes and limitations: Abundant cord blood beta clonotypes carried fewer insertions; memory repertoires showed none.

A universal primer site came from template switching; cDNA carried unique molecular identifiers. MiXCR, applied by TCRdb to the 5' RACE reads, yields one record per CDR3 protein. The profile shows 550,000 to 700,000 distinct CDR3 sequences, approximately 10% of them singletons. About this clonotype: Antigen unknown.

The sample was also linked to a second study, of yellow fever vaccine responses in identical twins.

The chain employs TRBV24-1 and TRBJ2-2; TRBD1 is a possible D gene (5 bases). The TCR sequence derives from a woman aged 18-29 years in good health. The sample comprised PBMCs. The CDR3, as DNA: TGTGCCACCAGTGATTTAAGGACACCGAACACCGGGGAGCTGTTTTTT. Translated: CATSDLRTPNTGELFF.